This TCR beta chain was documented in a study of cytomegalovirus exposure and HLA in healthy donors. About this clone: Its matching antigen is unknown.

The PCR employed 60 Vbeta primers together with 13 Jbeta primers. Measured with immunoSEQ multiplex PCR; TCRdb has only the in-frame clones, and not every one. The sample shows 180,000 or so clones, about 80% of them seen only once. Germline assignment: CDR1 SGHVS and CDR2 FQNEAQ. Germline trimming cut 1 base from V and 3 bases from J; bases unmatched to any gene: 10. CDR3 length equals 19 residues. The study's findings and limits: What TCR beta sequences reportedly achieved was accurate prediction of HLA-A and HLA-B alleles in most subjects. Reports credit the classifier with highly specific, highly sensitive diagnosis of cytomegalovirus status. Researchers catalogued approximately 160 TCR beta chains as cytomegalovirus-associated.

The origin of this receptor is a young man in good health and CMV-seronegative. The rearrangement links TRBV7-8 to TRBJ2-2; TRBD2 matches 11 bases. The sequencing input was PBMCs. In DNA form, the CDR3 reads TGTGCCAGCAGCTTAGATCCGGGACTAGCGGAGACTGACACCGGGGAGCTGTTTTTT. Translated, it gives CASSLDPGLAETDTGELFF.